This TCR beta chain was sequenced during a study of cytomegalovirus exposure and HLA in healthy donors. Study summary: An earlier analysis found 95 million to 140 million unique TCR beta sequences from approximately 170 million T cells. Study-level points and caveats: Roughly even sequencing depth across donors was the assumption behind the presence/absence analyses. The study found most TCR sequences rare, yet found some public TCRs in many donors. Donors belonging to an Asian-associated ancestry cluster reportedly showed fewer N-insertions in productive TCRs than the roughly 670-donor mean, according to what a later analysis found.

CDR1 is MNHEY, CDR2 SMNVEV, per germline (reference sequence). The CDR3 covers 13 residues. Trimming took 5 bases from V and 1 from J, leaving 8 bases between them. About this clone: Its target is not known.

Use of 60 Vbeta and 13 Jbeta primers characterized the PCR. Generated by immunoSEQ multiplex PCR, the TCRdb table keeps only in-frame clones and is missing some. This table holds about 200,000 clones, under 85% found once. The chain recombines TRBV27 with TRBJ2-5; D possibly corresponds to TRBD1 (5 bases). The specimen sequenced was PBMCs. This clonotype was obtained from a man over 45 in good health and CMV-seronegative. The CDR3 spells CASSHRRQETQYF. In DNA, the CDR3 is TGTGCCAGCAGTCACAGGCGCCAAGAGACCCAGTACTTC.